The source of this T cell receptor beta chain is a study of blood T cell repertoires in COVID-19. At the level of the study: T cells, B-cell-depleted T cells, or PBMCs supplied cDNA or gDNA.

Participants had their cohort set by participant-reported clinical history. For recovered donors of Cohort 3, there were two negative PCRs, clearance, or symptom resolution. The CDR3 is 14 residues long. The V segment lost 6 bases and the J segment 1 base; nucleotides outside the gene matches: 2. Germline-derived CDR1 and CDR2 are KGHDR and SFDVKD. In the source study's methods: Reference gene primer amplification gave estimated nucleated cell counts. Sequenced by immunoSEQ multiplex PCR; TCRdb stores in-frame clones only, minus some. V and J calls and clone size are those listed in that table; D and trimming were worked out from the DNA. The top ten clones hold 7.5% to 10% of a sample with about 210,000 clones, more than 80% of them seen once.

The chain has TRBV24-1 and TRBJ1-5; 7 bases are a match to TRBD1. The sample consisted of PBMCs or T cells enriched from blood (not recorded which). The source is a man aged 35-49 years who had recovered from COVID-19. DNA of the CDR3: TGTGCCACCAGTAAGGGACAGAGCAATCAGCCCCAGCATTTT. Encoded protein: CATSKGQSNQPQHF.